The clone carrying this TCR beta chain occurred a few times. Antigen unknown. Produced via immunoSEQ multiplex PCR; TCRdb's table is partial and in-frame only. The sample holds roughly 9,300 clones, less than 60% seen once. The germline gives CDR1 GTSNPN, CDR2 SVGIG (reference sequence). Trimming removed 2 bases from V and 8 bases from J; junction bases left unmatched: 8. The CDR3 has 13 residues. This sample stems from a study of T cell clonotyping in hematopoietic cell transplantation. Study-level results: Pathologically expanded recipient clonotypes increased progressively from day 30 to day 180 as diversity fell.

The source of this sequence is a female patient between 50 and 59 years old who had an allogeneic stem cell transplant from an unrelated donor, so the T cells may come from the graft donor. Some clones in this sample may be carry-over from other donors' samples. The rearrangement joins TRBV30 to TRBJ1-2; 7 positions agree with TRBD1. Here the sequenced sample was peripheral blood mononuclear cells, taken 100 days after allogeneic stem cell transplant. CDR3 residues: CAWSLRTGRGYTF. The CDR3 DNA is TGTGCCTGGAGTCTCCGGACAGGACGGGGCTACACCTTC.